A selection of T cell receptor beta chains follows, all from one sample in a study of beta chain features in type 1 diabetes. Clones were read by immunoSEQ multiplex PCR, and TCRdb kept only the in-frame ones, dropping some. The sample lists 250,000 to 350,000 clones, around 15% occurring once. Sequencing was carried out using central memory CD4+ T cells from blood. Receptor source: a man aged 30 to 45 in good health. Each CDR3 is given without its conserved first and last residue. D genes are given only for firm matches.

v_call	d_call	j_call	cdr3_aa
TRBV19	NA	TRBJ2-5	ASRDRETQY
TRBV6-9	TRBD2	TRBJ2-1	ASSLTSGEYNEQF
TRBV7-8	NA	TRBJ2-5	ASSFSLEAAKETQY
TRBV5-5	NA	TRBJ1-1	ASSLAGTVYAF
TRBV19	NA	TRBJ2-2	ASSIRRSGELF
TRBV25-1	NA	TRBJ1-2	ASSDSWGYT
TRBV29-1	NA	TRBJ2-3	SVDKSTDTQY
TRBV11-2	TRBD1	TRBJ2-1	ASSPGTAIREQF
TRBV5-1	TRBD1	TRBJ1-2	ASSSTGDSNYGYT
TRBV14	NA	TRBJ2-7	ASSRKYEQY
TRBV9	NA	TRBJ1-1	ASSVVTGRPEAF
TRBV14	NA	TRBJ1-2	ASSPLPGRNDYGYT
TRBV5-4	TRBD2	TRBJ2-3	ASSWPGLAGGGTDTQY
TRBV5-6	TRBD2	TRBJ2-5	ASSLGRGAQETQY
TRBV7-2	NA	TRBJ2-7	ASSPMDTYYEQY
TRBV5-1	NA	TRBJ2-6	ASNVGINSGANVLT
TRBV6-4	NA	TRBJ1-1	ASSETWNTEAF
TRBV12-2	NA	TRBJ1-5	ASRLLGRGQGDQPQH
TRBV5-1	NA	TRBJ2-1	ASSLTSSYNEQF
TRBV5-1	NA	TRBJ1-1	ASSLEGKRTEAF
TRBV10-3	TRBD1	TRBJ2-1	AISVSRDSSYNEQF
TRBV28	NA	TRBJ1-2	ASSFNYGYT
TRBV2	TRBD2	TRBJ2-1	ASSGLASEQF
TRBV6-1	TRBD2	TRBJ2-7	ASSAGGPSEQY
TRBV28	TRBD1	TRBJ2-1	ASTRTGWNNEQF
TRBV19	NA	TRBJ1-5	ASSPMMGTWQPQH
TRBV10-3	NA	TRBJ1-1	AISDSATKAF
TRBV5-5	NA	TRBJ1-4	ASSRDGTTEKLF
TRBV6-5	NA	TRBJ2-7	ASSFSGEQY
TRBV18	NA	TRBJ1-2	ASSPTIDSPNYGYT
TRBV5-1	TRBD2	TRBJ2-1	ASSPGSGLAGVNEQF
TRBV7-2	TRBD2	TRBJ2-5	ASSPSGTSGGAKETQY
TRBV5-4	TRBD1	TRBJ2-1	ASSVGQAYNEQF
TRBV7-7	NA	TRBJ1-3	ASSSGFGNTIY
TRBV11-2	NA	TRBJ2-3	ASSYNPENTQY
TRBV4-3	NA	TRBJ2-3	ASSQDSAEDTQY
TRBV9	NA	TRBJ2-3	ASAQGDWADTQY
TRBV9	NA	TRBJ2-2	ASSVGERSSGPNTGELF
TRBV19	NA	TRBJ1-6	ASSITVNSPLH
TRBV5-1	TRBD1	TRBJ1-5	ASSFGTAGNQPQH
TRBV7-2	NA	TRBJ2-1	ASSQGVTGYNEQF
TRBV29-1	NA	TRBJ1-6	SASDGNSPLH
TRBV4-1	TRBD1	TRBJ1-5	ASSPLTGGNQPQH
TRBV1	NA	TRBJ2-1	TSSQEGGRANNEQF
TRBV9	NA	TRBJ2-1	ASSVSPASSYNEQF
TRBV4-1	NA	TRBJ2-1	ASSLAGRGGSVDEQF
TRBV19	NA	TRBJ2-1	ASSIKGGEQF
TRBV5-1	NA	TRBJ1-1	ASRWETEAF